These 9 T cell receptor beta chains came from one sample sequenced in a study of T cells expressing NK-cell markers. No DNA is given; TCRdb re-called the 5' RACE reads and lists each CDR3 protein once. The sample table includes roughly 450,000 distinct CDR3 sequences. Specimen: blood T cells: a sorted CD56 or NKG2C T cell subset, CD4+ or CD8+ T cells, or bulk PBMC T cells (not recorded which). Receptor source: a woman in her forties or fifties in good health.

This CDR3 is CASSDGGLRAYEQYF. J is TRBJ2-7 and V is TRBV2; TCRdb's assignment of TRBD2 cannot be checked, as there is no DNA. The CDR3 has 15 amino acids. The germline V gene has CDR1 SNHLY and CDR2 FYNNEI.

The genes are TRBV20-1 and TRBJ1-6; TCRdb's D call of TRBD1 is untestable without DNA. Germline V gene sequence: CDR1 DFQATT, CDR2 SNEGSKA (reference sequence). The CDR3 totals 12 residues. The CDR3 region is CSARVGTAPLHF.

CDR3 in amino acids: CASSQGSPGVAKNIQYF. The chain recombines TRBV4-2 with TRBJ2-4. CDR3 length: 17 amino acids. Germline V gene lookup returns CDR1 LGHNA and CDR2 YNFKEQ.

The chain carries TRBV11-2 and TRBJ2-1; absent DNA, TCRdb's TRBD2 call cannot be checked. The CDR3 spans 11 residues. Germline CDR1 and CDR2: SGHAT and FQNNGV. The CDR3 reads CARGLYNEQFF.

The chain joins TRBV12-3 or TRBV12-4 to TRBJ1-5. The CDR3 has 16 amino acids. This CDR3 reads CASSSVISHSNQPQHF.

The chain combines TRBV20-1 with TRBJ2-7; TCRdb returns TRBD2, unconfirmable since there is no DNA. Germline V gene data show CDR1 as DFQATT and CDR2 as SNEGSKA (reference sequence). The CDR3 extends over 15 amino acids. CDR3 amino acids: CSARDPASGSYEQYF.

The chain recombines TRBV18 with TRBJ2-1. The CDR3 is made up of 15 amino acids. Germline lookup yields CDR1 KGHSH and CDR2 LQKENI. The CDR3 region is CASSPSLSSYNEQFF. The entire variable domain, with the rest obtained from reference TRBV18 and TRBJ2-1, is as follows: NAGVMQNPRHLVRRRGQEARLRCSPMKGHSHVYWYRQLPEEGLKFMVYLQKENIIDESGMPKERFSAEFPKEGPSILRIQQVVRGDSAAYFCASSPSLSSYNEQFFGPGTRLTVL.

CDR3 residues: CASSIRTIRGTDTQYF. The genes are TRBV9 and TRBJ2-3; TCRdb picks TRBD2, but there is no DNA to check that call. This CDR3 has 16 residues. In germline, CDR1 is SGDLS, CDR2 YYNGEE.

CDR3 protein: CASTETGTPNEKLFF. This chain connects TRBV5-1 to TRBJ1-4; TCRdb reports TRBD1, a call that lacks DNA to check it against. Per germline, CDR1 SGHRS and CDR2 YFSETQ. The CDR3 runs to 15 residues.